Listed here are 15 T cell receptor beta chains from one sample, sequenced in a study of response to subunit inactivated influenza vaccine (dated by TCRdb to 2016 to 2018). The library was produced with RT-PCR. Reads for this sample came from an Illumina HiSeq 2500. TCRdb took the public reads, trimmed them with fastp at Q25, ran MiXCR for clone calling and kept in-frame beta chains. Duplicate CDR3 protein sequences are folded into a single record with the most common DNA and genes. Across this sample there are roughly 700,000 distinct CDR3 sequences, with 15% to 18% seen only once. The top ten clonotypes cover around a tenth of the sample. Specimen: PBMCs from blood, collected approximately 13 days after vaccination. The receptors originated from a middle-aged man who received an inactivated influenza vaccine. Donor details come from another sample of the same person, matched by shared clones.

The sample holds a few counts of this clonotype. The chain couples TRBV29-1 to TRBJ1-1; a possible D gene is TRBD1 (6 bases). Trimming took 6 bases from V and 0 from J, leaving 11 bases between them. This CDR3 has 13 amino acids. Germline V gene data show CDR1 as SQVTM and CDR2 as ANQGSEA. CDR3 in amino acids: CSVRTDMNTEAFF. CDR3 sequence (DNA): TGCAGCGTACGGACAGACATGAACACTGAAGCTTTCTTT.

This clonotype has ten or more counts. The chain recombines TRBV29-1 with TRBJ2-7; 11 nucleotides align to TRBD2. Per germline, CDR1 SQVTM and CDR2 ANQGSEA. This CDR3 spans 12 amino acids. The CDR3 bases are TGCAGTGTACTAGCGGGAGTAAACGAGCAGTACTTC. It translates to CSVLAGVNEQYF.

The chain links TRBV12-3 or TRBV12-4 to TRBJ1-4, with D uncertain. V was shortened by 7 bases and J by 8 bases, with 14 bases between the two germline ends. The CDR3 runs 13 residues. The CDR3 nucleotides are TGTGCCAGCACTTTTTCAAGAGGGGAAAAACTGTTTTTT. The encoded protein is CASTFSRGEKLFF.

The genes are TRBV2 and TRBJ1-1; D call uncertain. V gave up 7 bases and J gave up 2 bases, with 20 bases separating them. CDR1 is SNHLY and CDR2 is FYNNEI in the germline V gene. The CDR3 is 16 amino acids. CDR3 amino acids: CASTSDLSGGNTEAFF. In DNA form, the CDR3 reads TGTGCCAGCACTTCGGACCTCTCAGGAGGAAACACTGAAGCTTTCTTT.

This clonotype occurred a few times. This chain uses TRBV6-2 or TRBV6-3 with TRBJ2-1, with D possibly matching TRBD2 (6 bases). CDR1 and CDR2 (germline): MNHEY, SVGEGT. The CDR3 covers 12 residues. The V and J ends lost 5 bases and 12 bases respectively, with 14 bases between them. The CDR3 sequence: CASSQTSFRQFF. CDR3 coding DNA: TGTGCCAGCAGTCAGACTAGTTTTCGGCAGTTCTTC.

This clonotype showed up just a few times. The rearrangement links TRBV7-2 to TRBJ1-5; 8 nucleotides match TRBD1. Unmatched junction bases numbered 12, after V lost 8 bases and J lost 6 bases. From germline, CDR1 is SGHTA and CDR2 FQGNSA. The CDR3 has 15 amino acids. This CDR3 is CASRETQGAGQPQHF. For the CDR3, the DNA is TGTGCCAGCCGCGAAACGCAGGGGGCAGGTCAGCCCCAGCATTTT.

The rearrangement uses TRBV28 and TRBJ2-7; unclear D gene. The CDR3 loop spans 13 amino acids. With 2 bases removed from V and 3 bases from J, the gap between germline ends came to 8 bases. The germline V gene encodes CDR1 MDHEN and CDR2 SYDVKM. The CDR3 region has the DNA TGTGCCAGCAGTTTAGTGGACGGCTACGAGCAGTACTTC. This encodes CASSLVDGYEQYF.

V usage is TRBV3-1 and J usage is TRBJ1-2; unclear D gene. This CDR3 contains 16 residues. Trimming removed 1 base from V and 8 bases from J, with 20 bases in between. Germline lookup yields CDR1 LGHDT and CDR2 YNNKEL (reference sequence). CDR3 DNA sequence: TGTGCCAGCAGCCAAGGAATCCAGGAGGGCCGGAGGGGCTACACCTTC. It is translated as CASSQGIQEGRRGYTF.

This clonotype was detected only once. The rearrangement links TRBV2 to TRBJ1-1; possibly TRBD1 for D (5 bases). Trimming stripped 6 bases from V and 0 bases from J, with 14 bases between. The length of the CDR3 is 15 residues. Germline V gene lookup returns CDR1 SNHLY and CDR2 FYNNEI. CDR3 nucleotides: TGTGCCAGCAGCCCGGGACGGACTATGAACACTGAAGCTTTCTTT. Residues: CASSPGRTMNTEAFF.

As DNA, the CDR3 is TGCGCCAGCAGCTTGTATGGGGGCAAGAACACTGAAGCTTTCTTT. Translating gives CASSLYGGKNTEAFF. The chain links TRBV5-1 to TRBJ1-1; D is perhaps TRBD1 (6 bases). The CDR3 covers 15 residues. Trimming stripped 1 base from V and 1 base from J, with 11 bases between. Germline CDR1 is SGHRS and CDR2 is YFSETQ.

This clonotype was detected a few times. This chain links TRBV29-1 with TRBJ2-7; D tentatively reads TRBD1 or TRBD2 (5 bases each). Germline-derived CDR1 and CDR2 are SQVTM and ANQGSEA. This CDR3 contains 12 residues. Trimming cost V 5 bases and J 5 bases, with 13 bases left between them. The CDR3 region has the DNA TGCAGCGTTATCGTAACGGGGCACGAGCAGTACTTC. As protein: CSVIVTGHEQYF.

This clonotype was seen only a few times. The genes are TRBV12-3 or TRBV12-4 and TRBJ2-7; TRBD1 matches 10 bases. This CDR3 is built from 16 residues. Losses at the gene ends were 6 bases for V and 4 bases for J; bases not matched to a gene: 12. This chain's CDR3 is CASSVGLGDRGYEQYF. The CDR3 nucleotides read TGTGCCAGCAGCGTTGGTTTGGGGGACAGGGGTTACGAGCAGTACTTC.

The rearrangement links TRBV29-1 to TRBJ1-2; unclear D gene. This CDR3 has 13 amino acids. From germline, CDR1 is SQVTM and CDR2 ANQGSEA. Trimming cost V 3 bases and J 0 bases, with 8 bases left between them. The CDR3 region has the DNA TGCAGCGTTGAGGGCAGTCCTAACTATGGCTACACCTTC. It encodes CSVEGSPNYGYTF.

The genes are TRBV7-2 and TRBJ1-5; the D gene is possibly TRBD1 (6 bases). Germline CDR1 reads SGHTA; CDR2 reads FQGNSA. This CDR3 has 13 residues. The V gene lost 5 bases and the J gene lost 7 bases, with 12 bases spanning the gap. The CDR3 DNA sequence: TGTGCCAGCAGCATAGGGACAAGCCAGCCCCAGCATTTT. Translating gives CASSIGTSQPQHF.

This clonotype was detected a few times. The chain employs TRBV29-1 and TRBJ2-5; TRBD1 agrees at 8 bases. The CDR3 loop spans 14 amino acids. CDR1 and CDR2 from the germline V gene are SQVTM and ANQGSEA. V lost 6 bases, J lost 2 bases, and 8 bases stayed unmatched. CDR3 amino acids: CSVDRTGQQETQYF. Written as DNA, the CDR3 is TGCAGCGTAGACAGGACAGGGCAACAAGAGACCCAGTACTTC. Variable domain in full (rest from reference TRBV29-1 and TRBJ2-5): SAVISQKPSRDICQRGTSLTIQCQVDSQVTMMFWYRQQPGQSLTLIATANQGSEATYESGFVIDKFPISRPNLTFSTLTVSNMSPEDSSIYLCSVDRTGQQETQYFGPGTRLLVL.